Listed here are 31 T cell receptor beta chains from one sample, sequenced in a study of graft-versus-host responses after intestinal transplantation. Produced via immunoSEQ multiplex PCR; TCRdb's table is partial and in-frame only. Among 95,000 or so clones listed, around 90% were seen once. Sequencing was performed on PBMCs, taken about 450 days after intestinal transplant. The receptors were gathered from a human patient who received an intestinal transplant, so some T cells may come from the graft donor.

Regarding this clone: Other DNA sequences in the same sample also yield this CDR3. CDR3 nucleotides: TGTGCCAGCAGCCCGGGTGGGACAGGGTCCTACGAGCAGTACTTC. Translated, it gives CASSPGGTGSYEQYF. J is TRBJ2-7 and V is TRBV5-4; 9 bases are shared with TRBD1. After removal of 4 bases from V and 1 base from J, the junction contained 6 bases not matched to a gene. In germline, CDR1 is SGHNT, CDR2 YYREEE (reference sequence). This CDR3 comprises 15 residues.

The chain carries TRBV7-3 and TRBJ2-1; D gene unclear. Germline assignment: CDR1 SGHTA and CDR2 FQGTGA. The CDR3 length is 12 residues. The ends were cut back, 5 bases at V and 8 bases at J, with 10 bases in the middle. The CDR3 nucleotides read TGTGCCAGCAGCCCGCGGTGGGATGAGCAGTTCTTC. Its translation is CASSPRWDEQFF. Complete variable domain (other parts from reference TRBV7-3 and TRBJ2-1): GAGVSQTPSNKVTEKGKYVELRCDPISGHTALYWYRQSLGQGPEFLIYFQGTGAADDSGLPNDRFFAVRPEGSVSTLKIQRTERGDSAVYLCASSPRWDEQFFGPGTRLTVL.

The chain is built from TRBV6-1 and TRBJ1-2; 7 nucleotides line up with TRBD1. The CDR3 loop spans 14 amino acids. V trimming: 6 bases; J trimming: 3 bases; junction bases outside the gene matches: 7. CDR1 is MNHNS, CDR2 SASEGT, per germline. CDR3 DNA: TGTGCCAGCAGGTCTGGGGACAGCTACTATGGCTACACCTTC. Protein product: CASRSGDSYYGYTF.

This clone was picked up a small number of times. The CDR3 sequence is CASSGGGYGYTF. The DNA for the CDR3 is TGTGCCAGCAGCGGGGGGGGGTATGGCTACACCTTC. The genes are TRBV9 and TRBJ1-2, with D possibly being TRBD1 (5 bases). Germline loops: CDR1 SGDLS, CDR2 YYNGEE. V gave up 3 bases and J gave up 5 bases, with 8 bases separating them. The CDR3 runs 12 residues.

V gene TRBV25-1 combines with J gene TRBJ2-3; D uncertain. Germline values: CDR1 MGHDK, CDR2 SYGVNS. This CDR3 has 16 residues. Trimming stripped 4 bases from V and 2 bases from J, with 16 bases between. Here the CDR3 DNA reads TGTGCCAGCAGTGGGGTCGGGCGGCCTTTCACAGATACGCAGTATTTT. This codes for CASSGVGRPFTDTQYF.

This chain joins TRBV13 and TRBJ2-6, with D perhaps TRBD1 (7 bases). The CDR3 totals 15 residues. The V end lost 5 bases, the J end lost 1 base, and 9 bases lay between the germline ends. The germline V gene has CDR1 PRHDT and CDR2 FYEKMQ (reference sequence). In DNA form, the CDR3 reads TGTGCCAGCAGCCCAGGGGGGTCTGGGGCCAACGTCCTGACTTTC. This encodes CASSPGGSGANVLTF.

This clone occurred a few times. The chain links TRBV10-1 to TRBJ2-1; 11 nucleotides line up with TRBD2. The germline gives CDR1 WNHNN, CDR2 SYGVQD (reference sequence). The CDR3 covers 12 residues. The V segment lost 8 bases and the J segment 9 bases; nucleotides outside the gene matches: 3. CDR3 bases: TGCGCCAGCGGGGGGACTAGCGGTGAGCAGTTCTTC. It specifies CASGGTSGEQFF.

This clone was picked up one time. This chain uses TRBV7-8 with TRBJ1-1, with a possible D match to TRBD1 (5 bases). The CDR3 spans 12 residues. V lost 2 bases and J lost 11, with 12 bases in between. Germline V gene data show CDR1 as SGHVS and CDR2 as FQNEAQ. The DNA of the CDR3 is TGTGCCAGCAGCTTATCCAGGGATGGGGCTTTCTTT. Amino acid sequence: CASSLSRDGAFF.

V is TRBV6-5 and J is TRBJ1-3; D uncertain. Per germline, CDR1 MNHEY and CDR2 SVGAGI. V was trimmed by 6 bases and J by 1 base, leaving 13 bases between them. The CDR3 extends over 15 amino acids. This CDR3 reads CASSVTGFSGNTIYF. CDR3 sequence (DNA): TGTGCCAGCAGCGTTACTGGGTTTTCTGGAAACACCATATATTTT.

This clone has a handful of counts. The chain links TRBV5-6 to TRBJ2-4, with 7 bases aligning to TRBD1. Germline assignment: CDR1 SGHDT and CDR2 YYEEEE. This CDR3 has 13 amino acids. Trimming removed 1 base from V and 8 bases from J; junction bases left unmatched: 3. CDR3 protein: CASSLPGGDIQYF. CDR3 sequence (DNA): TGTGCCAGCAGCTTGCCAGGGGGAGACATTCAGTACTTC.

The V gene is TRBV6-1, the J gene TRBJ2-5; tentative D call: TRBD2 (7 bases). Germline CDR1 and CDR2: MNHNS and SASEGT. The CDR3 extends over 15 amino acids. Trimming pared 3 bases from V and 5 bases from J, leaving 16 bases between. CDR3 residues: CASSDLGGAVETQYF. The CDR3, as DNA: TGTGCCAGCAGTGACCTAGGGGGGGCCGTGGAGACCCAGTACTTC.

V is TRBV6-4 and J is TRBJ2-5; 9 positions agree with TRBD1. Germline V gene lookup returns CDR1 MRHNA and CDR2 SNTAGT. The V and J ends lost 5 bases and 4 bases, in that order; junction bases with no gene match: 5. CDR3 size: 14 residues. This CDR3 reads CASSPTGGGETQYF. The DNA for the CDR3 is TGTGCCAGCAGTCCAACAGGGGGCGGAGAGACCCAGTACTTC.

The chain joins TRBV7-9 to TRBJ1-1, with 8 bases matching TRBD1. Trimming at V came to 4 bases and at J to 2 bases, leaving 6 bases not matched to a gene. This CDR3 spans 15 amino acids. Per the germline V gene, CDR1 is SEHNR and CDR2 is FQNEAQ (reference sequence). The chain's CDR3 is CASSSNTGGNTEAFF. The CDR3 DNA sequence: TGTGCCAGCAGCTCAAATACAGGGGGAAACACTGAAGCTTTCTTT.

This chain joins TRBV19 and TRBJ1-1; no clear D gene. Trimming pared 8 bases from V and 1 base from J, leaving 20 bases between. CDR1 and CDR2 from the germline V gene are LNHDA and SQIVND (reference sequence). The CDR3 length is 16 residues. CDR3 protein: CASRGGNSGWNTEAFF. CDR3 DNA sequence: TGTGCCAGTCGCGGAGGTAACAGCGGTTGGAACACTGAAGCTTTCTTT.

The chain uses TRBV9 and TRBJ2-1; TRBD2 matches 8 bases. After removal of 2 bases from V and 8 bases from J, the junction contained 9 bases not matched to a gene. CDR3 length: 15 amino acids. The germline gives CDR1 SGDLS, CDR2 YYNGEE. DNA for the CDR3: TGTGCCAGCAGCGTTACCGGGACTAGGAACGATGAGCAGTTCTTC. Protein sequence: CASSVTGTRNDEQFF.

The chain employs TRBV10-3 and TRBJ1-5; 8 bases are shared with TRBD1. The V segment lost 4 bases and the J segment 0 bases; nucleotides outside the gene matches: 5. The CDR3 contains 16 residues. Germline CDR1 is ENHRY and CDR2 is SYGVKD. CDR3 sequence: CAISGTGPYSNQPQHF. DNA of the CDR3: TGTGCCATCAGTGGGACAGGGCCCTATAGCAATCAGCCCCAGCATTTT.

The CDR3 protein is CASSSGTSGSTDTQYF. In DNA, the CDR3 is TGCGCCAGCAGCTCGGGGACTAGCGGGAGCACAGATACGCAGTATTTT. The chain is built from TRBV5-1 and TRBJ2-3, with TRBD2 identical over 12 bases. V shed 3 bases and J 0 bases; nucleotides not matched to a gene: 2. CDR1 is SGHRS, CDR2 YFSETQ, per germline. The length of the CDR3 is 16 residues.

This chain joins TRBV10-1 and TRBJ2-6, with 7 bases that match TRBD1. Per germline, CDR1 WNHNN and CDR2 SYGVQD (reference sequence). V was pared by 1 base and J by 0 bases, with 15 bases of the junction left unmatched. The CDR3 contains 21 residues. CDR3 amino acids: CASSEWVSRDRGISGANVLTF. The CDR3 DNA sequence: TGCGCCAGCAGTGAGTGGGTAAGTAGGGACAGAGGAATCTCTGGGGCCAACGTCCTGACTTTC.

V usage is TRBV5-1 and J usage is TRBJ2-1; D gene unclear. Germline V gene sequence: CDR1 SGHRS, CDR2 YFSETQ. Trimming pared 4 bases from V and 4 bases from J, leaving 3 bases between. CDR3 length equals 11 residues. In nucleotides, the CDR3 is TGCGCCAGCAGCCCGTACAATGAGCAGTTCTTC. It is translated as CASSPYNEQFF.

The rearrangement joins TRBV5-4 to TRBJ2-5; TRBD2 agrees at 14 bases. The CDR3 consists of 16 residues. CDR1 and CDR2 from the germline V gene are SGHNT and YYREEE (reference sequence). V was pared by 5 bases and J by 1 base, with 4 bases of the junction left unmatched. The CDR3 DNA reads as TGTGCCAGCAGTCCCGGGACTAGCGGGGGCCAAGAGACCCAGTACTTC. It yields the protein CASSPGTSGGQETQYF.

The genes are TRBV7-2 and TRBJ2-1, with 13 bases lining up with TRBD2. Trimming took 5 bases from V and 12 from J; bases not matched to a gene: 13. Per the germline V gene, CDR1 is SGHTA and CDR2 is FQGNSA. This CDR3 is built from 16 residues. This chain's CDR3 is CASSQTTWTSGGLQFF. The CDR3 DNA follows: TGTGCCAGCAGCCAAACAACGTGGACTAGCGGGGGATTGCAGTTCTTC.

The rearrangement joins TRBV6-5 to TRBJ2-7; the match to TRBD2 covers 12 bases. Germline values: CDR1 MNHEY, CDR2 SVGAGI. The V gene end was trimmed by 2 bases and the J gene end by 6 bases; junction bases not matched to a gene: 2. CDR3 length: 14 amino acids. The CDR3 DNA follows: TGTGCCAGCAGTTACGCGGGACTAGCGGGCGAGCAGTACTTC. It is translated as CASSYAGLAGEQYF.

The chain employs TRBV20-1 and TRBJ2-7, with TRBD1 as a possible D gene (6 bases). The CDR3 covers 11 residues. Trimming took 2 bases from V and 7 from J, leaving 9 bases between them. Per germline, CDR1 DFQATT and CDR2 SNEGSKA (reference sequence). The CDR3 here is CSARRTEEQYF. The CDR3 DNA follows: TGCAGTGCTAGAAGGACAGAGGAGCAGTACTTC.

This chain uses TRBV29-1 with TRBJ2-5; 8 bases match TRBD1. CDR3 length: 11 amino acids. Germline CDR1 and CDR2: SQVTM and ANQGSEA. The J segment lost 5 bases and the V segment lost 6 bases, leaving 2 bases of the junction unmatched. CDR3 amino acids: CSVRQGETQYF. The CDR3 bases are TGCAGCGTCCGACAGGGGGAGACCCAGTACTTC.

The genes are TRBV5-4 and TRBJ1-6, with D perhaps matching TRBD1 (5 bases). There are 15 residues in the CDR3. Germline values: CDR1 SGHNT, CDR2 YYREEE (reference sequence). Trimming took off 4 bases at V and 10 bases at J, with 18 bases between the two ends. As DNA, the CDR3 is TGTGCCAGCAGCCCTACCGGGACGGCCGGCTCACCCCTCCACTTT. Residues: CASSPTGTAGSPLHF.

This sequence joins TRBV7-6 and TRBJ2-7; D not resolved. This CDR3 is 13 amino acids long. CDR1 is SGHVS and CDR2 is FNYEAQ in the germline V gene. The V gene lost 3 bases and the J gene lost 2 bases, with 8 bases spanning the gap. In DNA, the CDR3 is TGTGCCAGCAGCTTCAGTACCACCTACGAGCAGTACTTC. This encodes CASSFSTTYEQYF.

CDR3 bases: TGTGCCAGCAGCTTAGCCGGGTTGGATACGCAGTATTTT. It is translated as CASSLAGLDTQYF. The chain uses TRBV7-9 and TRBJ2-3; D is undetermined. The germline V gene has CDR1 SEHNR and CDR2 FQNEAQ (reference sequence). The CDR3 consists of 13 residues. The V gene lost 0 bases and the J gene lost 6 bases, with 7 bases spanning the gap.

The chain carries TRBV13 and TRBJ2-7; TRBD1 agrees at 7 bases. This CDR3 spans 16 amino acids. Per germline, CDR1 PRHDT and CDR2 FYEKMQ (reference sequence). Trimming cost V 5 bases and J 2 bases; bases outside gene matches: 12. CDR3 sequence: CASSPKDRVITYEQYF. CDR3 in DNA: TGTGCCAGCAGCCCGAAAGACAGGGTTATTACCTACGAGCAGTACTTC.

This rearrangement joins TRBV6-5 to TRBJ2-7; 11 nucleotides line up with TRBD1. Germline assignment: CDR1 MNHEY and CDR2 SVGAGI. This CDR3 comprises 14 residues. J was trimmed by 11 bases and V by 2 bases; bases with no gene match: 8. This chain's CDR3 is CASSYGQGAVVKYF. CDR3 nucleotide sequence: TGTGCCAGCAGTTACGGACAGGGGGCAGTGGTAAAGTACTTC.

The J gene is TRBJ2-7, the V gene TRBV5-1; D not resolved. The CDR3 loop spans 15 amino acids. Germline-derived CDR1 and CDR2 are SGHRS and YFSETQ. Deletions cut 0 bases from V and 2 bases from J, with 12 bases between. The CDR3 DNA is TGCGCCAGCAGCTTGGAGGGCAGGAGAGCCTACGAGCAGTACTTC. This sequence encodes CASSLEGRRAYEQYF.

The chain employs TRBV13 and TRBJ2-7; 9 positions match TRBD2. CDR1 and CDR2 from the germline V gene are PRHDT and FYEKMQ (reference sequence). This CDR3 is 14 amino acids long. Losses at the gene ends were 7 bases for V and 5 bases for J; bases not matched to a gene: 9. CDR3 sequence reads: CASKRAGGLNEQYF. CDR3 in DNA: TGTGCCAGCAAAAGGGCGGGGGGGCTAAACGAGCAGTACTTC.